The 10 T cell receptor beta chains listed next were all sequenced from one sample in a study of T-cell memory formation after mild COVID-19. A single record per CDR3 protein comes from TCRdb applying MiXCR to the 5' RACE reads. The sample lists hundreds of thousands of distinct CDR3 sequences, roughly 18% occurring once. The specimen was PBMCs or a T cell subset sorted from them (not recorded which). Receptors were obtained from an adult woman who had mild COVID-19 (a few samples of this study predate the infection). Cell type and time point are not known.

This clonotype has more than one count but fewer than ten. The V and J genes are TRBV20-1 and TRBJ2-3; D is unclear. The CDR3 consists of 13 residues. In germline, CDR1 is DFQATT, CDR2 SNEGSKA (reference sequence). The V and J ends lost 3 bases and 2 bases respectively, with 9 bases between them. The CDR3 region has the DNA TGCAGTGCTAGTATCCTACTCACAGATACGCAGTATTTT. It yields the protein CSASILLTDTQYF.

This clonotype has only a few counts. The chain uses TRBV12-3 or TRBV12-4 and TRBJ1-1; 12 nucleotides agree with TRBD1. The CDR3 consists of 18 residues. The V and J ends lost 3 bases and 2 bases, in that order; junction bases with no gene match: 10. DNA for the CDR3: TGTGCCAGCAGTTTCCCGACGTCCGGGACAGGGGGCAACACTGAAGCTTTCTTT. Translation gives CASSFPTSGTGGNTEAFF.

The chain combines TRBV7-3 with TRBJ2-1; the match to TRBD2 covers 7 bases. The CDR3 is made up of 17 amino acids. J was trimmed by 0 bases and V by 4 bases; bases with no gene match: 9. CDR1 and CDR2 from the germline V gene are SGHTA and FQGTGA. The CDR3 spells CASSSGMGGSSYNEQFF. The CDR3 DNA reads as TGTGCCAGCAGCTCAGGGATGGGCGGGAGCTCCTACAATGAGCAGTTCTTC.

This clonotype came up once. Written as DNA, the CDR3 is TGTGCCAGCAGCTTACCAGTATATCAGAGCTCCTACGAGCAGTACTTC. As protein: CASSLPVYQSSYEQYF. The chain is built from TRBV11-2 and TRBJ2-7; D is ambiguous. V was trimmed by 2 bases and J by 0 bases, leaving 14 bases between them. The CDR3 runs to 16 residues. Germline loops: CDR1 SGHAT, CDR2 FQNNGV. Looking up the rest from reference TRBV11-2 and TRBJ2-7 gives the full variable domain: EAGVAQSPRYKIIEKRQSVAFWCNPISGHATLYWYQQILGQGPKLLIQFQNNGVVDDSQLPKDRFSAERLKGVDSTLKIQPAKLEDSAVYLCASSLPVYQSSYEQYFGPGTRLTVT.

This clonotype was observed many times. As DNA, the CDR3 is TGTGCCAGCAGCTTAGCAGTAGGGGCTACACAAGAGACCCAGTACTTC. It specifies CASSLAVGATQETQYF. The J gene is TRBJ2-5, the V gene TRBV7-6, with D possibly matching TRBD1 (5 bases). Trimming pared 0 bases from V and 2 bases from J, leaving 13 bases between. The CDR3 is 16 amino acids. Germline CDR1 SGHVS, CDR2 FNYEAQ.

This clonotype was counted between two and nine times. CDR3 coding DNA: TGTGCCAGCAGTTTCTCCGGGACAGGGCACTATGGCTACACCTTC. Amino acid sequence: CASSFSGTGHYGYTF. This chain joins TRBV6-5 and TRBJ1-2; TRBD1 matches 9 bases. The CDR3 runs to 15 residues. V was clipped by 4 bases and J by 3 bases; unmatched bases: 6. Germline-derived CDR1 and CDR2 are MNHEY and SVGAGI.

The rearrangement uses TRBV4-3 and TRBJ2-5, with D possibly matching TRBD2 (6 bases). The CDR3 is made up of 16 amino acids. Trimming took 4 bases from V and 1 from J, leaving 16 bases between them. Germline CDR1 is LGHNA and CDR2 is YSLEER. CDR3 sequence reads: CASSPGRAGRQETQYF. The CDR3 region has the DNA TGCGCCAGCAGCCCAGGAAGGGCGGGACGCCAAGAGACCCAGTACTTC.

The V call is TRBV24-1, the J call TRBJ2-3, with TRBD2 matching 12 bases. V lost 4 bases to trimming and J lost 4 bases; unmatched junction nucleotides: 5. This CDR3 is built from 16 residues. Germline V gene lookup returns CDR1 KGHDR and CDR2 SFDVKD. CDR3 nucleotides: TGTGCCACCAGTGACTGGACTAGCGGGATCGCAGATACGCAGTATTTT. Translation: CATSDWTSGIADTQYF.

The gene calls are TRBV6-2 or TRBV6-3 and TRBJ1-1; 7 bases fit TRBD1. The germline gives CDR1 MNHEY, CDR2 SVGEGT. The J segment lost 6 bases and the V segment lost 5 bases, leaving 9 bases of the junction unmatched. The CDR3 has 14 residues. The CDR3 loop is CASSAQGVAAEAFF. The CDR3 nucleotides are TGTGCCAGCAGTGCCCAGGGGGTTGCAGCTGAAGCTTTCTTT.

This clonotype was seen at least ten times. The V call is TRBV7-2, the J call TRBJ2-7, with D possibly TRBD2 on 6 matching bases. The CDR3 is made up of 17 amino acids. V was shortened by 5 bases and J by 2 bases, with 22 bases between the two germline ends. Germline V gene sequence: CDR1 SGHTA, CDR2 FQGNSA. The DNA of the CDR3 is TGTGCCAGCAGCCGCCAGGGCGGGACTCCGCGAACCTACGAGCAGTACTTC. Encoded protein: CASSRQGGTPRTYEQYF.